There are many counts of the clone carrying this TCR beta chain. CDR1 SEHNR and CDR2 FQNEAQ come from the germline V gene (reference sequence). J gave up 3 bases and V 2 bases, and 8 bases lay outside the gene matches. The CDR3 extends over 18 amino acids. The sample belongs to a study of neurological immune-mediated disorders. In TCRdb, the 5' RACE reads were re-called with MiXCR into one record per CDR3 protein. The repertoire holds 120,000 or so distinct CDR3 sequences, with roughly 3.2% as singletons. The TCR originated in a woman aged 25 to 39 with multiple sclerosis. The sequencing input was PBMCs. This sequence joins TRBV7-9 and TRBJ2-7, with TRBD2 matching over 15 bases. The DNA of the CDR3 is TGTGCCAGCAGCTTATCCGGGACTAGCGGGAGGTTTCTCTACGAGCAGTACTTC. Translation: CASSLSGTSGRFLYEQYF.